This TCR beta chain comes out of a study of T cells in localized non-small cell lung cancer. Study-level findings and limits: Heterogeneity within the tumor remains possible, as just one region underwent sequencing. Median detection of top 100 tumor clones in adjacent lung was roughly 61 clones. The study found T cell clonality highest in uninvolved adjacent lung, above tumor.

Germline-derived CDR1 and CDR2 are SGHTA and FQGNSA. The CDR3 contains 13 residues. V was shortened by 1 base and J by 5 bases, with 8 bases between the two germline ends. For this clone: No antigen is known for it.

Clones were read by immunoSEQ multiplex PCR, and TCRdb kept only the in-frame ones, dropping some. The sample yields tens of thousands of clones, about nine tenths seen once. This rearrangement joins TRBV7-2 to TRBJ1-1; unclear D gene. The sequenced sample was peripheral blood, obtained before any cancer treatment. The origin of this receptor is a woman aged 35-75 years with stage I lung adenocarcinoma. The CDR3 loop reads CASSLGGGTEAFF. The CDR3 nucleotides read TGTGCCAGCAGCTTAGGAGGCGGAACTGAAGCTTTCTTT.